This T cell receptor (beta chain) was recorded in a study of T cell responses to AZD1222 COVID-19 vaccine. Findings and caveats of the study: Donor demographics were predominantly white British with a female majority; clonal diversity may be underestimated. Spike-specific TCR breadth and depth went up after people got two AZD1222 doses. No repertoire was sampled before or during the peak T cell response, only after it.

Profiling relied on immunoSEQ multiplex PCR, and the TCRdb table lists in-frame clones only, not all of them. This sample yields 140,000 or so clones, of which roughly 88% are seen a single time; roughly 3% belongs to the top ten. On this clone itself: The antigen remains undetermined.

V was trimmed by 5 bases and J by 0 bases, leaving 15 bases between them. This CDR3 is built from 16 residues. The germline CDR1 and CDR2 sequences are MNHEY and SVGEGT. This receptor was taken from an adult in good health. The chain links TRBV6-2 or TRBV6-3 to TRBJ2-3; either TRBD1 or TRBD2 may supply D (5 bases each). The sample here was peripheral blood, taken on day 0 of AZD1222 vaccination. Here the CDR3 DNA reads TGTGCCAGCAGTAAGCTCCGGGACGTTAGCACAGATACGCAGTATTTT. It yields the protein CASSKLRDVSTDTQYF.